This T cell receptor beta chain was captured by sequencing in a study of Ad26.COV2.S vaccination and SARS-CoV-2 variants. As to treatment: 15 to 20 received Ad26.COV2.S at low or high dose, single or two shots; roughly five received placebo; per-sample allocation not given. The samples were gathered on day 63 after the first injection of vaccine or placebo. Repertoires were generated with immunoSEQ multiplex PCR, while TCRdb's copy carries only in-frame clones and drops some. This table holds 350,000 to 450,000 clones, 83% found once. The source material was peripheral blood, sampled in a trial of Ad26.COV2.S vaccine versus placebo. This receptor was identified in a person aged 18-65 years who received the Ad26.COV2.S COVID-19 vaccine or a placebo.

CDR3 in DNA: TGTGCCAGCAGTTACCTGAAGGCGGGAGCCTTAGATACGCAGTATTTT. This sequence encodes CASSYLKAGALDTQYF. The V gene is TRBV6-5, the J gene TRBJ2-3, with 7 bases that match TRBD2. V shed 2 bases and J 5 bases; nucleotides not matched to a gene: 10. Germline CDR1 is MNHEY and CDR2 is SVGAGI. CDR3 length equals 16 residues.